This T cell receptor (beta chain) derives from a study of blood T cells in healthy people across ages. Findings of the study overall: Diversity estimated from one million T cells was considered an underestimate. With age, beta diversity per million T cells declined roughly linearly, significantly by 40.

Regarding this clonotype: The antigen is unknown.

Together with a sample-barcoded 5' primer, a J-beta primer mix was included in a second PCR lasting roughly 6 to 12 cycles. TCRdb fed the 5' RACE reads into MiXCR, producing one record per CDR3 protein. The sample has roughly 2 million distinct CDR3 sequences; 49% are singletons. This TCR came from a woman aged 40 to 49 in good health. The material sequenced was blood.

Here the CDR3 reads CSAAGQGTYNEQFF. The CDR3 DNA is TGCAGTGCCGCCGGACAGGGAACTTACAATGAGCAGTTCTTC. This rearrangement joins TRBV20-1 to TRBJ2-1; 8 positions match TRBD1. CDR1 and CDR2 (germline): DFQATT, SNEGSKA (reference sequence). V lost 6 bases and J lost 4; bases outside the gene matches: 8. The CDR3 sequence is 14 residues long.